Below, 8 T cell receptor beta chains from the same sample are listed, as sequenced in a study of blood T cell repertoires in COVID-19. This table comes from immunoSEQ multiplex PCR, and its TCRdb copy is limited to in-frame clones, with some not included. The table lists about 240,000 clones, 70% to 85% of them singletons, with roughly a tenth in the top ten. The sample comprised peripheral blood. The receptors stem from a woman of 80 years or more with acute or convalescent COVID-19.

V and J are TRBV28 and TRBJ2-1, with D possibly matching TRBD2 (6 bases). The length of the CDR3 is 15 residues. The germline gives CDR1 MDHEN, CDR2 SYDVKM. V lost 5 bases and J lost 8, with 19 bases in between. CDR3 coding DNA: TGTGCCAGCAGTCTAGGAACCCGGGGGAAGGATGAGCAGTTCTTC. Translated: CASSLGTRGKDEQFF.

V gene TRBV4-1 combines with J gene TRBJ2-6; the match to TRBD1 covers 10 bases. The CDR3 sequence is 19 residues long. V lost 2 bases to trimming and J lost 2 bases; unmatched junction nucleotides: 9. Germline V CDR1 and CDR2: MGHRA, YSYEKL. The CDR3 bases are TGCGCCAGCAGCCAAACCCCCTTGGACAGGGGGACTGGGGCCAACGTCCTGACTTTC. Its translation is CASSQTPLDRGTGANVLTF.

The V gene is TRBV14, the J gene TRBJ2-5; 7 bases line up with TRBD1. J lost 4 bases, V lost 2 bases, and 4 bases had no gene match. The CDR3 consists of 14 residues. Germline V CDR1 and CDR2: SGHDN, FVKESK. The CDR3 region is CASSQQAGGETQYF. The CDR3 DNA follows: TGTGCCAGCAGCCAACAAGCAGGGGGAGAGACCCAGTACTTC.

This CDR3 reads CASSYRGGPGNTIYF. DNA for the CDR3: TGTGCCAGCAGTTACAGGGGGGGCCCTGGAAACACCATATATTTT. The rearrangement uses TRBV6-5 and TRBJ1-3; D possibly corresponds to TRBD1 (6 bases). Germline values: CDR1 MNHEY, CDR2 SVGAGI. V was clipped by 2 bases and J by 2 bases, with 10 bases between them. This CDR3 has 15 amino acids.

The chain recombines TRBV4-1 with TRBJ1-4; D perhaps matches TRBD1 (6 bases). Trimming removed 0 bases from V and 0 bases from J, with 11 bases in between. Germline CDR1 and CDR2: MGHRA and YSYEKL. There are 17 residues in the CDR3. CDR3 coding DNA: TGCGCCAGCAGCCAAGATCAGGGGTCCACAACTAATGAAAAACTGTTTTTT. Translated, it gives CASSQDQGSTTNEKLFF.

The genes are TRBV19 and TRBJ1-5; TRBD1 might be the D (6 bases). CDR1 is LNHDA and CDR2 is SQIVND in the germline V gene (reference sequence). Trimming took 7 bases from V and 9 from J, leaving 16 bases between them. This CDR3 is 13 amino acids long. The CDR3 DNA reads as TGTGCCAGTACAGACAGGAGACCTGGGCCCCAGCATTTT. It codes for CASTDRRPGPQHF.

The chain has TRBV5-5 and TRBJ2-7; TRBD2 might be the D (6 bases). The CDR3 runs 15 residues. Deletions cut 5 bases from V and 2 bases from J, with 17 bases between. Per the germline V gene, CDR1 is SGHKS and CDR2 is YYEKEE (reference sequence). The CDR3 DNA reads as TGTGCCAGCAGGGCGGGACCCCGGGGAACCTACGAGCAGTACTTC. Its translation: CASRAGPRGTYEQYF.

The V gene is TRBV5-1, the J gene TRBJ1-2, with 9 bases matching TRBD1. There are 14 residues in the CDR3. With V trimmed by 4 bases and J by 8 bases, 9 bases remained unmatched. The germline gives CDR1 SGHRS, CDR2 YFSETQ. CDR3 in amino acids: CASSPITGGNGYTF. For the CDR3, the DNA is TGCGCCAGCAGCCCAATTACAGGGGGCAACGGCTACACCTTC.